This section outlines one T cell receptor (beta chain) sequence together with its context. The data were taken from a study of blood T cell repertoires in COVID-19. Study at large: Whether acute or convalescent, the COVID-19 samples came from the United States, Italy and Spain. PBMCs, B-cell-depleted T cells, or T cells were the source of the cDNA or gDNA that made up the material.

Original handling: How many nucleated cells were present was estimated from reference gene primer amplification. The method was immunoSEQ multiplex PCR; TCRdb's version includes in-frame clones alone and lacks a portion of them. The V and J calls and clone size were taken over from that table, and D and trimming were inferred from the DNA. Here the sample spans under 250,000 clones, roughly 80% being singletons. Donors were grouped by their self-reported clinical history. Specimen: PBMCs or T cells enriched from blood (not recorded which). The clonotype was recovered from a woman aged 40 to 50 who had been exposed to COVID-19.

For the CDR3, the DNA is TGTGCCAGCAGCTTGGTCTACACTGAAGCTTTCTTT. It translates to CASSLVYTEAFF. This chain joins TRBV5-6 and TRBJ1-1; D is undetermined. Germline V gene lookup returns CDR1 SGHDT and CDR2 YYEEEE. V lost 0 bases, J lost 3 bases, and 3 bases lay in between. The CDR3 loop spans 12 amino acids.